This T cell receptor (beta chain) derives from a study of spatial heterogeneity in lung cancer. TCRdb reprocessed the 5' RACE reads with MiXCR, giving one entry per CDR3 protein. The data contain over 50,000 distinct CDR3 sequences, approximately 8.9% of them seen just once; the ten biggest clones take up approximately 15%. Time point in this sample: sample taken at primary tumor resection. Sequencing covered unsorted whole RNA taken from tumor, nontumor lung or frozen PBMC. The donors comprised about 65 untreated early-stage non-small cell lung cancer patients. Whole-study findings and limits: Compared with follow-up, resection was when ubiquitous expanded tumor TCRs appeared in blood more.

In its sample, this clonotype was seen many times. Its specificity is not known. The sample was PBMCs, taken at surgery. This clonotype was obtained from a female donor with early-stage non-small cell lung cancer.

The CDR3 coding sequence is TGTGCCAGCAGTAAACCGGGACAGGGTACCGGGGAGCTGTTTTTT. Translation gives CASSKPGQGTGELFF. The chain combines TRBV12-3 or TRBV12-4 with TRBJ2-2; 9 bases match TRBD1. The CDR3 consists of 15 residues. Losses at the gene ends were 5 bases for V and 5 bases for J; bases not matched to a gene: 6.